The text below deals with one TCR beta chain. TCRdb's table, derived via immunoSEQ multiplex PCR, lists solely in-frame clones and lacks some. Of more than 150,000 clones in the sample, approximately 80% were seen once. The data belong to a study of cytomegalovirus exposure and HLA in healthy donors. Germline values: CDR1 KGHSH, CDR2 LQKENI. The CDR3 contains 14 residues. V lost 10 bases, J lost 4 bases, and 19 bases lay in between. This sequence joins TRBV18 and TRBJ2-5; D gene ambiguous. This clonotype was sampled from a man aged 18 to 29 in good health and CMV-seropositive. The source material was PBMCs. CDR3 residues: CATAGSKFRETQYF. CDR3 nucleotides: TGTGCCACCGCAGGTTCAAAGTTCCGAGAGACCCAGTACTTC.